This T cell receptor beta chain was obtained from a study of cytomegalovirus exposure and HLA in healthy donors. Germline CDR1 is SGHTA and CDR2 is FQGNSA. This CDR3 region has 15 residues. Trimming took 6 bases from V and 6 from J; bases not matched to a gene: 8. Though nominally healthy at sampling, donors likely had unrecorded immune exposures. Amplification used 60 Vbeta primers and 13 Jbeta primers. In the study's own analysis: Counted up in a later analysis, unique TCR beta chains came to some 82 million, with 9.5 million to 13 million shared. TCRdb's copy holds only in-frame clones and misses some; the assay was immunoSEQ multiplex PCR. V and J calls and clone size come straight from that table; D and trimming were deduced from the DNA. The table shows approximately 150,000 clones, with about a tenth occurring only once.

The TCR originated in a male donor in good health and CMV-seronegative. The gene calls are TRBV7-2 and TRBJ2-1; 10 nucleotides match TRBD2. Specimen: PBMCs. The CDR3 DNA reads TGTGCCAGCAGTCTAAGAGCGGGGGGGCTCAATGAGCAGTTCTTC. Translated, it gives CASSLRAGGLNEQFF.